The rows below give T cell receptor beta chains drawn from one sample of a study of monozygotic twins with inflammatory bowel disease. Using the 5' RACE reads, TCRdb records one entry per CDR3 protein without DNA. The sample has about 99,000 distinct CDR3 sequences. Sample: blood. These receptors were obtained from a human donor with ulcerative colitis or Crohn's disease, or a healthy co-twin of an affected twin (not recorded which). The CDR3 runs from the conserved cysteine through the conserved F or W.

j_call cdr3_length v_call cdr3_aa
TRBJ2-3 15 TRBV12-3/TRBV12-4 CASTPGLAETDTQYF
TRBJ2-2 15 TRBV7-7 CASSPTSGHTGELFF
TRBJ1-1 15 TRBV19 CASSGFSGANTEAFF
TRBJ1-1 14 TRBV20-1 CSASPGVGNTEAFF
TRBJ2-7 16 TRBV5-1 CASSLGGSVNIGEQYF
TRBJ2-6 15 TRBV2 CASSTGAPGANVLTF
TRBJ2-3 13 TRBV6-2/TRBV6-3 CASSYRGPDTQYF
TRBJ1-1 16 TRBV10-3 CAISESGQVPSTEAFF
TRBJ2-1 15 TRBV7-9 CASSFVPTVVGEQFF
TRBJ2-3 16 TRBV7-9 CASSSNSGGVSDTQYF
TRBJ1-2 16 TRBV15 CATSRDGATGDYGYTF
TRBJ1-5 14 TRBV4-1 CASSQAGQNQPQHF
TRBJ2-3 16 TRBV5-1 CASSRDPASSTDTQYF
TRBJ1-2 15 TRBV19 CASKRDRDVTYGYTF
TRBJ2-1 13 TRBV9 CASSGTSETEQFF
TRBJ2-1 12 TRBV3-1 CASSQDGSGQFF
TRBJ2-3 12 TRBV30 CAWRPLGDTQYF
TRBJ2-1 12 TRBV28 CASSFLGFEQFF
TRBJ2-3 15 TRBV20-1 CSAPPRLARTDTQYF
TRBJ1-1 15 TRBV27 CASSLFLDSHGEAFF
TRBJ2-1 17 TRBV15 CATSREAAGGTGGEQFF
TRBJ2-6 17 TRBV24-1 CATSAFQGALGANVLTF